This passage covers 30 T cell receptor beta chains from one sample sequenced in a study of cytomegalovirus exposure and HLA in healthy donors (TCRdb year 2017). Library prep was done by the immunoSEQ multiplex PCR assay. For the multiplex PCR, a mixture combining 60 forward primers for TCR Vbeta segments and 13 reverse primers for TCR Jbeta segments was used. The source is immuneACCESS, and TCRdb retained only in-frame sequences with V and J called. Part of the clones is not carried over; for the studies checked, unresolved V genes explain less than half of this, and the remainder is unexplained. This sample is represented by 120,000 or so clones; roughly 80% of them were singletons. The ten largest clones take up 2% to 2.5% of the sample. Sequenced: PBMCs. The receptors were sampled from a man aged 25-40 years in good health and CMV-seronegative.

The rearrangement uses TRBV5-1 and TRBJ1-1; 7 nucleotides agree with TRBD1. V was pared by 4 bases and J by 5 bases, with 11 bases of the junction left unmatched. Germline-derived CDR1 and CDR2 are SGHRS and YFSETQ. CDR3 length: 15 residues. Here the CDR3 DNA reads TGCGCCAGCAGCCAAGGGGGCTTTTTGGGAACTGAAGCTTTCTTT. As protein: CASSQGGFLGTEAFF.

The CDR3 DNA follows: TGTGCCAGCAGTGAACGTACAGGGGGCTCATACAATGAGCAGTTCTTC. Translated: CASSERTGGSYNEQFF. This chain uses TRBV2 with TRBJ2-1, with 9 positions matching TRBD1. In germline, CDR1 is SNHLY, CDR2 FYNNEI. The V and J ends lost 2 bases and 4 bases, in that order; junction bases with no gene match: 6. This CDR3 has 16 residues.

J is TRBJ2-6 and V is TRBV10-3, with 7 bases that match TRBD1. The V segment lost 2 bases and the J segment 3 bases; nucleotides outside the gene matches: 4. Germline V CDR1 and CDR2: ENHRY, SYGVKD. This CDR3 region has 16 residues. The chain's CDR3 is CAISEDTGVGANVLTF. In DNA, the CDR3 is TGTGCCATCAGTGAGGATACAGGGGTTGGGGCCAACGTCCTGACTTTC.

The chain couples TRBV5-6 to TRBJ2-7, with D perhaps TRBD2 (6 bases). The CDR3 consists of 16 residues. Germline V gene data show CDR1 as SGHDT and CDR2 as YYEEEE. The ends were cut back, 0 bases at V and 0 bases at J, with 13 bases in the middle. The CDR3: CASSLAGGGISYEQYF. The DNA of the CDR3 is TGTGCCAGCAGCTTGGCCGGGGGTGGGATCTCCTACGAGCAGTACTTC.

The rearrangement uses TRBV7-2 and TRBJ2-5; D is undetermined. Gene TRBJ2-7 matches the end of the DNA better, so the J call may be wrong. CDR1 and CDR2 (germline): SGHTA, FQGNSA. The CDR3 runs 13 residues. DNA for the CDR3: TGTGCCAGCAGCCCCCGCCCGGAGTACGAGCAGTACTTC. It is translated as CASSPRPEYEQYF.

The chain is built from TRBV20-1 and TRBJ2-1; D is possibly TRBD2 (5 bases). Germline lookup yields CDR1 DFQATT and CDR2 SNEGSKA (reference sequence). Trimming shortened V by 3 bases and J by 10 bases, and 10 bases separated the two germline ends. This CDR3 contains 11 residues. The CDR3 DNA reads as TGCAGTGCTAGGAGGGAAGGGGAGCAGTTCTTC. Translated, it gives CSARREGEQFF.

The chain joins TRBV11-2 to TRBJ1-1; maybe TRBD1 (6 bases). Trimming left V 0 bases short and J 6 bases short, with 17 bases between. Germline V gene lookup returns CDR1 SGHAT and CDR2 FQNNGV. The CDR3 totals 16 residues. The CDR3 nucleotides read TGTGCCAGCAGCTTAGATGTCGACAGGATCTTACCTGAAGCTTTCTTT. It yields the protein CASSLDVDRILPEAFF.

The V call is TRBV10-2, the J call TRBJ1-5, with D possibly being TRBD1 (5 bases). The V gene lost 8 bases and the J gene lost 2 bases, with 10 bases spanning the gap. The CDR3 is 13 amino acids. The germline gives CDR1 WSHSY, CDR2 SAAADI. The CDR3 region is CASRVGGNQPQHF. CDR3 nucleotide sequence: TGCGCCAGCCGAGTAGGGGGCAATCAGCCCCAGCATTTT.

The chain employs TRBV27 and TRBJ2-5, with 10 positions matching TRBD2. V lost 0 bases to trimming and J lost 1 base; unmatched junction nucleotides: 8. Germline loops: CDR1 MNHEY, CDR2 SMNVEV (reference sequence). The CDR3 extends over 18 amino acids. The CDR3 DNA sequence: TGTGCCAGCAGTTTATCGGGTAGCGGGGGGAACCGCCAAGAGACCCAGTACTTC. It specifies CASSLSGSGGNRQETQYF.

Remarks on this clone: Germline is not matched at one junction end, which may reflect a read error. This rearrangement joins TRBV5-1 to TRBJ2-7; 10 positions agree with TRBD1. This CDR3 has 13 residues. Germline assignment: CDR1 SGHRS and CDR2 YFSETQ. As DNA, the CDR3 is TGCGCCAGCAGCTTGGGTGGGACAGGGGCCCTGAGATTC. As protein: CASSLGGTGALRF.

The chain carries TRBV19 and TRBJ2-6; TRBD1 aligns across 9 bases. The germline gives CDR1 LNHDA, CDR2 SQIVND (reference sequence). The CDR3 contains 17 residues. V dropped 7 bases and J dropped 2; count of bases not matched to a gene: 9. The DNA of the CDR3 is TGTGCCAGTAACCCGACTAACAGGGGGCCTGGGGCCAACGTCCTGACTTTC. This translates into CASNPTNRGPGANVLTF.

The chain couples TRBV5-1 to TRBJ2-3; 10 bases align to TRBD1. The CDR3 sequence is 15 residues long. Trimming removed 4 bases from V and 6 bases from J; junction bases left unmatched: 8. Germline lookup yields CDR1 SGHRS and CDR2 YFSETQ. The CDR3 nucleotides are TGCGCCAGCAGCGCTATCGACAGGGGGCTTGATACGCAGTATTTT. It translates to CASSAIDRGLDTQYF.

V and J are TRBV11-2 and TRBJ2-1; D might be TRBD2 (6 bases). The germline V gene encodes CDR1 SGHAT and CDR2 FQNNGV. The CDR3 is 17 residues long. V shed 4 bases and J shed 0 bases, with 16 bases lying between them. CDR3 in DNA: TGTGCCAGCAGCTCCGGAGGGGACCTGAGCTCCTACAATGAGCAGTTCTTC. Protein product: CASSSGGDLSSYNEQFF.

J is TRBJ2-7 and V is TRBV9, with TRBD1 identical over 10 bases. The CDR3 sequence is 17 residues long. Germline lookup yields CDR1 SGDLS and CDR2 YYNGEE. V lost 0 bases and J lost 4; bases outside the gene matches: 10. The CDR3 nucleotides read TGTGCCAGCAGCGTAGCCCCCGTCGGGACAGGGGAATACGAGCAGTACTTC. Amino acids: CASSVAPVGTGEYEQYF. Full variable domain (outside the CDR3, taken from reference TRBV9 and TRBJ2-7): DSGVTQTPKHLITATGQRVTLRCSPRSGDLSVYWYQQSLDQGLQFLIQYYNGEERAKGNILERFSAQQFPDLHSELNLSSLELGDSALYFCASSVAPVGTGEYEQYFGPGTRLTVT.

This clone was detected only once. The V gene is TRBV27, the J gene TRBJ2-5; unclear D gene. The V gene's germline CDR1 is MNHEY and CDR2 SMNVEV (reference sequence). CDR3 length: 13 amino acids. V lost 2 bases to trimming and J lost 4 bases, with 8 bases between them. Written as DNA, the CDR3 is TGTGCCAGCAGTTTAAAGCTTAGAGAGACCCAGTACTTC. Its translation is CASSLKLRETQYF.

The rearrangement joins TRBV2 to TRBJ2-1, with 10 bases matching TRBD1. The J segment lost 4 bases and the V segment lost 8 bases, leaving 5 bases of the junction unmatched. This CDR3 spans 14 amino acids. Germline loops: CDR1 SNHLY, CDR2 FYNNEI. The CDR3 loop is CASLDRGEYNEQFF. In nucleotides, the CDR3 is TGTGCCAGCCTGGACAGGGGGGAGTACAATGAGCAGTTCTTC.

The V call is TRBV27, the J call TRBJ2-7, with D maybe TRBD2 (6 bases). The CDR3 has 17 residues. Trimming took 3 bases from V and 0 from J, leaving 18 bases between them. The germline V gene encodes CDR1 MNHEY and CDR2 SMNVEV (reference sequence). CDR3 sequence (DNA): TGTGCCAGCAGTTTGCTCTTGGCCGGGGGACCCTCCTACGAGCAGTACTTC. Amino acid sequence: CASSLLLAGGPSYEQYF.

Only one count was recorded for this clone. This chain uses TRBV2 with TRBJ1-6, with D unclear. This CDR3 has 16 amino acids. Deletions cut 2 bases from V and 9 bases from J, with 17 bases between. The germline V gene has CDR1 SNHLY and CDR2 FYNNEI. The CDR3 sequence is CASSESRVIGGSPLHF. The CDR3 DNA is TGTGCCAGCAGTGAAAGTCGGGTAATTGGTGGTTCACCCCTCCACTTT.

In this sample, this clone turned up once. The chain is built from TRBV4-3 and TRBJ2-3, with 10 positions matching TRBD2. Germline V lookup: CDR1 LGHNA, CDR2 YSLEER. Losses at the gene ends were 0 bases for V and 4 bases for J; bases not matched to a gene: 4. CDR3 size: 16 residues. The CDR3 region has the DNA TGCGCCAGCAGCCAAGATAGGAGCGGGGGGGCAGATACGCAGTATTTT. Protein: CASSQDRSGGADTQYF.

This chain joins TRBV7-2 and TRBJ2-4; 7 bases match TRBD1. The CDR3 has 15 residues. Germline trimming cut 1 base from V and 1 base from J; bases unmatched to any gene: 1. The germline V gene encodes CDR1 SGHTA and CDR2 FQGNSA. CDR3: CASSLGQGAKNIQYF. CDR3 in DNA: TGTGCCAGCAGCTTAGGACAGGGCGCCAAAAACATTCAGTACTTC.

This clone came up once. The chain couples TRBV18 to TRBJ1-1, with TRBD1 matching over 10 bases. The CDR3 is 15 residues long. The J segment lost 8 bases and the V segment lost 5 bases, leaving 11 bases of the junction unmatched. The V gene's germline CDR1 is KGHSH and CDR2 LQKENI. CDR3 DNA sequence: TGTGCCAGCTCATCCCAATCCGGGACAGGGGTGGAAGCTTTCTTT. Protein sequence: CASSSQSGTGVEAFF.

This clone was seen more than once but under ten times. The chain has TRBV7-6 and TRBJ1-1; D not resolved. The CDR3 is 14 amino acids. Trimming cost V 4 bases and J 0 bases, with 9 bases left between them. Germline V CDR1 and CDR2: SGHVS, FNYEAQ. The CDR3 region is CASSSSQMNTEAFF. DNA of the CDR3: TGTGCCAGCAGCTCGTCCCAGATGAACACTGAAGCTTTCTTT. Together with reference TRBV7-6 and TRBJ1-1, the CDR3 gives the full variable domain: GAGVSQSPRYKVTKRGQDVALRCDPISGHVSLYWYRQALGQGPEFLTYFNYEAQQDKSGLPNDRFSAERPEGSISTLTIQRTEQRDSAMYRCASSSSQMNTEAFFGQGTRLTVV.

This chain joins TRBV9 and TRBJ1-3, with D possibly being TRBD1 (6 bases). Trimming removed 0 bases from V and 0 bases from J, with 10 bases in between. This CDR3 comprises 16 residues. Germline V gives CDR1 SGDLS, CDR2 YYNGEE. CDR3 in DNA: TGTGCCAGCAGCGTAGACGCCAGGGGCTCTGGAAACACCATATATTTT. The encoded protein is CASSVDARGSGNTIYF.

The chain joins TRBV18 to TRBJ2-2; D is undetermined. The CDR3 loop spans 14 amino acids. V lost 2 bases and J lost 1, with 5 bases in between. Germline values: CDR1 KGHSH, CDR2 LQKENI. The CDR3 region has the DNA TGTGCCAGCTCACCAAACTTGAACACCGGGGAGCTGTTTTTT. Translated: CASSPNLNTGELFF.

The rearrangement uses TRBV19 and TRBJ1-2; D might be TRBD1 (5 bases). The CDR3 sequence is 15 residues long. The germline gives CDR1 LNHDA, CDR2 SQIVND (reference sequence). V was pared by 7 bases and J by 8 bases, with 23 bases between. In nucleotides, the CDR3 is TGTGCCAGTACCCTGCGGGGCCCTTTGGTTCGGGGCTACACCTTC. Translated, it gives CASTLRGPLVRGYTF.

The chain carries TRBV4-1 and TRBJ2-7; D might be TRBD2 (5 bases). The CDR3 has 16 residues. Trimming left V 1 base short and J 4 bases short, with 17 bases between. Germline assignment: CDR1 MGHRA and CDR2 YSYEKL. CDR3 nucleotides: TGCGCCAGCAGCCAAGCCCTCATTAGCCGACTATACGAGCAGTACTTC. Translation gives CASSQALISRLYEQYF.

In its sample, this clone was seen a few times. J is TRBJ2-7 and V is TRBV9; 8 nucleotides agree with TRBD1. There are 14 residues in the CDR3. The germline CDR1 and CDR2 sequences are SGDLS and YYNGEE. V dropped 3 bases and J dropped 3; count of bases not matched to a gene: 5. The CDR3 spells CASSAGQGYYEQYF. In nucleotides, the CDR3 is TGTGCCAGCAGCGCCGGACAGGGTTACTACGAGCAGTACTTC.

This rearrangement joins TRBV29-1 to TRBJ2-7; D is possibly TRBD2 (6 bases). The CDR3 loop spans 12 amino acids. Per germline, CDR1 SQVTM and CDR2 ANQGSEA. Trimming took 3 bases from V and 6 from J, leaving 12 bases between them. The CDR3 loop is CSVEVGGVEQYF. The CDR3 region has the DNA TGCAGCGTTGAGGTTGGAGGGGTCGAGCAGTACTTC.

The V gene is TRBV27, the J gene TRBJ2-7, with D unresolved. The germline V gene encodes CDR1 MNHEY and CDR2 SMNVEV (reference sequence). Trimming left V 5 bases short and J 3 bases short, with 5 bases between. The CDR3 is 11 residues long. The chain's CDR3 is CASSNNYEQYF. The CDR3 bases are TGTGCCAGCAGTAACAACTACGAGCAGTACTTC.

This sequence joins TRBV28 and TRBJ1-1; tentative D call: TRBD1 (5 bases). V lost 6 bases and J 5 bases, leaving 16 bases between the germline ends. Germline V gene lookup returns CDR1 MDHEN and CDR2 SYDVKM. CDR3 length: 14 residues. CDR3 sequence reads: CASSATQGWTEAFF. The CDR3 DNA reads as TGTGCCAGCAGCGCGACTCAGGGTTGGACTGAAGCTTTCTTT.